This T cell receptor beta chain appears in the sequencing data of a study of blood T cells in healthy people across ages. The use of a sample-barcoded 5' primer and a J-beta primer mix characterized a second PCR of roughly 7 to 12 cycles. TCRdb used MiXCR to reprocess the 5' RACE reads, holding one entry per CDR3 protein. Here the sample spans about 570,000 distinct CDR3 sequences, approximately 27% being singletons. Per the germline V gene, CDR1 is DFQATT and CDR2 is SNEGSKA (reference sequence). V dropped 2 bases and J dropped 0 bases, with 5 bases sitting between them. The CDR3 extends over 13 amino acids.

The V and J genes are TRBV20-1 and TRBJ2-4; D remains unclear. The TCR comes from a woman aged 65 to 85 in good health. The sample consisted of blood. As DNA, the CDR3 is TGCAGTGCTAGAATGGGAGCCAAAAACATTCAGTACTTC. Translating gives CSARMGAKNIQYF.